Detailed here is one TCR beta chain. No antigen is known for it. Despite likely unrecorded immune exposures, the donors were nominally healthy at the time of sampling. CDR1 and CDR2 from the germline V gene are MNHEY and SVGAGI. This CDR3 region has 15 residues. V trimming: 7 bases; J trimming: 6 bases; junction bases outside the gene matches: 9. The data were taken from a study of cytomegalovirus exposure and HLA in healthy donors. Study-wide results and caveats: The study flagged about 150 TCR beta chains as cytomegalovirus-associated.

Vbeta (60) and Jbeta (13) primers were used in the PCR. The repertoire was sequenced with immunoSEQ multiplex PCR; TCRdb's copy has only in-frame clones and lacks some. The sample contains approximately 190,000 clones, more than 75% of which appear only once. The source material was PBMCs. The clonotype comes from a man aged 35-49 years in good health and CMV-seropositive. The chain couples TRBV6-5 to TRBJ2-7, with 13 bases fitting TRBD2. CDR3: CASTKGLAGDSEQYF. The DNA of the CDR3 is TGTGCCAGCACTAAAGGACTAGCGGGAGACAGCGAGCAGTACTTC.